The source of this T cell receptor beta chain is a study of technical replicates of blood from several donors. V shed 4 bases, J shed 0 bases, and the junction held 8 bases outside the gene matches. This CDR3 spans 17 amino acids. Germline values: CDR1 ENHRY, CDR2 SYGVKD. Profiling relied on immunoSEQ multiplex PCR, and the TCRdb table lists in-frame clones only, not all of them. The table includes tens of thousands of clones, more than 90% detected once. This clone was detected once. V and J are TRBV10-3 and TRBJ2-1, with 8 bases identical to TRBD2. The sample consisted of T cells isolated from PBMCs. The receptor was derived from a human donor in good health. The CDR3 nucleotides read TGTGCCATCAGTGCGCGCCAAACTAGCGGCTCCTACAATGAGCAGTTCTTC. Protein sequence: CAISARQTSGSYNEQFF.